This TCR beta chain was identified during a study of cytomegalovirus exposure and HLA in healthy donors. Study outcomes and limitations: Across donors, presence/absence analyses took sequencing depth to be roughly uniform.

60 Vbeta and 13 Jbeta primers were used in PCR. Produced via immunoSEQ multiplex PCR; TCRdb's table is partial and in-frame only. The sample yields 120,000 or so clones, around 74% seen once. Notes on this clone: Antigen: not known.

The TCR originated in a woman aged 45-65 years in good health and CMV-seropositive. Source material: PBMCs.

The CDR3 DNA reads TGTGCCAGCAGCTTACTAAGGACTAGCGGCACCGGGGAGCTGTTTTTT. This sequence encodes CASSLLRTSGTGELFF. The chain recombines TRBV7-2 with TRBJ2-2; 10 bases fit TRBD2. Germline loops: CDR1 SGHTA, CDR2 FQGNSA. The J segment lost 4 bases and the V segment lost 2 bases, leaving 4 bases of the junction unmatched. CDR3 length equals 16 residues.